This entry lists 2 T cell receptor beta chains sequenced from one sample in a study of graft-versus-host responses after intestinal transplantation. Produced via immunoSEQ multiplex PCR; TCRdb's table is partial and in-frame only. The sample records some 70,000 clones, over 85% being singletons. Here the sequenced sample was bone marrow, taken 700 to 750 days after intestinal transplantation. The receptor source for this set is a human patient who received an intestinal transplant, so some T cells may come from the graft donor.

This rearrangement joins TRBV10-1 to TRBJ2-7, with TRBD2 as a possible D gene (5 bases). This CDR3 comprises 14 residues. V was shortened by 4 bases and J by 0 bases, with 10 bases between the two germline ends. The germline V gene encodes CDR1 WNHNN and CDR2 SYGVQD (reference sequence). The chain's CDR3 is CASSVVRGSYEQYF. Written as DNA, the CDR3 is TGCGCCAGCAGTGTGGTACGGGGCTCCTACGAGCAGTACTTC.

The rearrangement links TRBV2 to TRBJ2-1; D gene uncertain. Germline V gene lookup returns CDR1 SNHLY and CDR2 FYNNEI. The CDR3 is made up of 13 amino acids. With 6 bases removed from V and 5 bases from J, the gap between germline ends came to 11 bases. The chain's CDR3 is CASRYTENNEQFF. The CDR3 nucleotides are TGTGCCAGCAGATACACAGAAAACAATGAGCAGTTCTTC.